This record concerns one T cell receptor (beta chain) sequence. The data derive from a study of blood T cell repertoires in COVID-19. Study details: In each case, the material was cDNA or gDNA derived from T cells, B-cell-depleted T cells, or PBMCs.

With V trimmed by 4 bases and J by 4 bases, 6 bases remained unmatched. The CDR3 has 15 residues. Germline CDR1 ENHRY, CDR2 SYGVKD. Method: immunoSEQ multiplex PCR; TCRdb's copy keeps in-frame clones and lacks some. Of roughly 270,000 clones listed, about four fifths are singletons. Study members were between roughly 18 and 89 years old and lived in 24 US regions. A PCR-confirmed or clinician-diagnosed COVID-19 case had contacted exposed participants within 2 weeks of entry. The origin of this receptor is a man in his forties who had been exposed to COVID-19. The rearrangement links TRBV10-3 to TRBJ2-3, with 9 bases that match TRBD1. Sequencing used PBMCs or T cells enriched from blood (not recorded which). The CDR3 region has the DNA TGTGCCATCAGTGGGACAGGGGTCCGGGCAGATACGCAGTATTTT. It translates to CAISGTGVRADTQYF.